The following is a T cell receptor beta chain sequence with its context. Antigen: not known. The data were taken from a study of OX40 agonist ivuxolimab in advanced cancers. Turning to the study itself: The study reported partial responses in three patients: one hepatocellular carcinoma, two cutaneous melanoma. Study conclusions and caveats: Expanded clones were, on average, more numerous in CD8+ T cells than in CD4+.

J gave up 9 bases and V 4 bases, and 16 bases lay outside the gene matches. Germline assignment: CDR1 SGDLS and CDR2 YYNGEE. This CDR3 has 17 residues. Sequencing was performed with immunoSEQ multiplex PCR; in TCRdb, only in-frame clones are kept and a portion is missing. In the table there are approximately 60,000 clones, about 89% of which are singletons. This receptor was obtained from an adult with an advanced solid tumor such as melanoma, head and neck, liver or kidney cancer. The chain combines TRBV9 with TRBJ2-3; 11 positions match TRBD2. The source material was CD4+ or CD8+ T cells sorted from blood, sampled in a trial of the OX40 agonist ivuxolimab. The CDR3 reads CASSLGTSGRLDRTQYF. The CDR3 DNA follows: TGTGCCAGCAGCCTTGGGACTAGCGGCCGTTTAGATAGGACGCAGTATTTT.